This T cell receptor beta chain originates from a study of OX40 agonist ivuxolimab in advanced cancers. Overall study findings and caveats: More expanded clones were seen, on average, in CD8+ T cells than in CD4+. Antigen specificity was not determined for the expanded peripheral T cells. Clones of CD4+ and CD8+ blood T cells grew by week 6 at doses of 0.1 to 3.0 mg/kg.

From germline, CDR1 is SGHDN and CDR2 FVKESK. J lost 4 bases, V lost 4 bases, and 5 bases had no gene match. The CDR3 consists of 15 residues. Sequencing used immunoSEQ multiplex PCR; TCRdb keeps in-frame clones, though not all of them. The table has 9,500 to 12,000 clones, roughly 80% seen once; the top ten hold roughly 9.4%. For this clone: What it binds is unknown.

Samples were taken at baseline and on day 1 of cycles 4 and 7. The sequenced sample was CD4+ or CD8+ T cells sorted from blood, obtained in a trial of the OX40 agonist ivuxolimab. This receptor was obtained from an adult with an advanced solid tumor such as melanoma, head and neck, liver or kidney cancer. The genes are TRBV14 and TRBJ1-3; TRBD1 agrees at 9 bases. The CDR3, as DNA: TGTGCCAGCAGCCTCTCTACAGGGGGCGGAAACACCATATATTTT. Translation: CASSLSTGGGNTIYF.